Below, 26 T cell receptor beta chains from the same sample are listed, as sequenced in a study of OX40 agonist ivuxolimab in advanced cancers. Libraries were made using the immunoSEQ multiplex PCR assay. This is the immuneACCESS table as TCRdb keeps it, with only in-frame sequences that have V and J called. A part of the clones is gone; compared with another copy, unresolved V genes explain less than half, and the rest is unexplained. This sample has more than 30,000 clones in its table, and 89% of those were observed once. The ten largest clones capture about 0.89% of the sample. The sample consisted of CD4+ or CD8+ T cells sorted from blood, taken in a trial of the OX40 agonist ivuxolimab. Every receptor here comes from an adult with an advanced solid tumor such as melanoma, head and neck, liver or kidney cancer.

Only a few counts were recorded for this clone. J is TRBJ1-6 and V is TRBV11-2; D not certain. With 5 bases removed from V and 1 base from J, the gap between germline ends came to 18 bases. CDR1 and CDR2 from the germline V gene are SGHAT and FQNNGV. The CDR3 has 18 residues. The CDR3 DNA reads TGTGCCAGCAGCCTCACGGCCGGGCTGGGGTCCTATAATTCACCCCTCCACTTT. This encodes CASSLTAGLGSYNSPLHF.

The genes are TRBV7-9 and TRBJ2-3, with 13 nucleotides matching TRBD2. Germline CDR1 reads SEHNR; CDR2 reads FQNEAQ (reference sequence). Losses at the gene ends were 3 bases for V and 2 bases for J; bases not matched to a gene: 5. The CDR3 runs 17 residues. The CDR3 DNA sequence: TGTGCCAGCAGCTTTGGACTAGCGGGGGCCCCCACAGATACGCAGTATTTT. It is translated as CASSFGLAGAPTDTQYF.

This chain links TRBV20-1 with TRBJ1-1; D may be TRBD1 (6 bases). The ends were cut back, 7 bases at V and 8 bases at J, with 14 bases in the middle. CDR1 and CDR2 (germline): DFQATT, SNEGSKA (reference sequence). The CDR3 contains 11 residues. CDR3 sequence: CSVGGGEEAFF. For the CDR3, the DNA is TGCAGTGTGGGGGGCGGGGAAGAAGCTTTCTTT.

CDR3 nucleotide sequence: TGTGCCAGCAGCTTAACCAGGCCCGGGGGCTACACCTTC. Protein product: CASSLTRPGGYTF. The chain combines TRBV11-2 with TRBJ1-2, with D unresolved. CDR1 SGHAT and CDR2 FQNNGV come from the germline V gene. V lost 2 bases and J lost 8, with 12 bases in between. The CDR3 has 13 residues.

V gene TRBV7-8 combines with J gene TRBJ2-1, with D unresolved. The V and J ends lost 2 bases and 5 bases respectively, with 13 bases between them. The CDR3 loop spans 15 amino acids. Germline CDR1 and CDR2: SGHVS and FQNEAQ. The CDR3 loop reads CASSLSRLGNNEQFF. CDR3 sequence (DNA): TGTGCCAGCAGCTTATCTAGGCTAGGGAACAATGAGCAGTTCTTC.

This chain joins TRBV11-2 and TRBJ2-7; the match to TRBD2 covers 13 bases. The CDR3 consists of 16 residues. V was clipped by 5 bases and J by 2 bases; unmatched bases: 6. Germline values: CDR1 SGHAT, CDR2 FQNNGV. CDR3 in amino acids: CASSRGLAGDPYEQYF. CDR3 in DNA: TGTGCCAGCAGCCGAGGACTAGCGGGGGACCCCTACGAGCAGTACTTC.

The chain has TRBV10-1 and TRBJ2-1; D gene uncertain. V dropped 3 bases and J dropped 1 base, with 13 bases sitting between them. In germline, CDR1 is WNHNN, CDR2 SYGVQD (reference sequence). The CDR3 has 16 amino acids. CDR3 sequence: CASSDRPVTSYNEQFF. CDR3 coding DNA: TGCGCCAGCAGTGATAGACCTGTAACGTCCTACAATGAGCAGTTCTTC.

A few counts support this clone. The chain links TRBV30 to TRBJ1-5; D not certain. The CDR3 spans 14 residues. Trimming shortened V by 1 base and J by 5 bases, and 12 bases separated the two germline ends. CDR1 is GTSNPN, CDR2 SVGIG, per germline (reference sequence). The chain's CDR3 is CAWSDVGFYQPQHF. The CDR3, as DNA: TGTGCCTGGAGTGATGTAGGTTTTTATCAGCCCCAGCATTTT. Using reference TRBV30 and TRBJ1-5 for the parts outside the CDR3, the full variable domain is SQTIHQWPATLVQPVGSPLSLECTVEGTSNPNLYWYRQAAGRGLQLLFYSVGIGQISSEVPQNLSASRPQDRQFILSSKKLLLSDSGFYLCAWSDVGFYQPQHFGDGTRLSIL.

The chain employs TRBV7-3 and TRBJ2-1; 12 nucleotides align to TRBD2. Trimming took 5 bases from V and 5 from J; bases not matched to a gene: 7. Germline lookup yields CDR1 SGHTA and CDR2 FQGTGA. The CDR3 is 16 amino acids. This chain's CDR3 is CASSPVLAGGHNEQFF. The CDR3 bases are TGTGCCAGCAGCCCCGTACTAGCGGGAGGCCACAATGAGCAGTTCTTC.

This clone was recorded only once. The J gene is TRBJ1-1, the V gene TRBV11-3; D unclear. V dropped 1 base and J dropped 1 base, with 4 bases sitting between them. The CDR3 runs to 13 residues. Germline values: CDR1 SGHNT, CDR2 YENEEA. The CDR3 region has the DNA TGTGCCAGCAGCTTAGGACAGAACACTGAAGCTTTCTTT. It yields the protein CASSLGQNTEAFF.

V and J are TRBV27 and TRBJ2-5; TRBD2 aligns across 7 bases. Germline trimming cut 7 bases from V and 5 bases from J; bases unmatched to any gene: 19. Germline V gene sequence: CDR1 MNHEY, CDR2 SMNVEV (reference sequence). The CDR3 runs 17 residues. This CDR3 reads CASMYRLSVTSTETQYF. The DNA of the CDR3 is TGTGCCAGCATGTATCGATTATCCGTGACTAGCACGGAGACCCAGTACTTC.

This chain joins TRBV10-3 and TRBJ2-1; 9 bases are a match to TRBD2. The germline CDR1 and CDR2 sequences are ENHRY and SYGVKD. This CDR3 spans 14 amino acids. The junction had 3 bases not matched to a gene; V was cut back by 3 bases and J by 6 bases. The CDR3 spells CAISELAGTNEQFF. The DNA of the CDR3 is TGTGCCATCAGTGAACTAGCGGGCACCAATGAGCAGTTCTTC.

The rearrangement joins TRBV11-2 to TRBJ1-4; unclear D gene. The germline gives CDR1 SGHAT, CDR2 FQNNGV. The CDR3 extends over 15 amino acids. V shed 5 bases and J shed 1 base, with 11 bases lying between them. CDR3 DNA sequence: TGTGCCAGCAGCCCGAGGGTGGGAACTAATGAAAAACTGTTTTTT. It encodes CASSPRVGTNEKLFF.

The chain uses TRBV28 and TRBJ1-1, with 8 bases matching TRBD1. The CDR3 runs 15 residues. After removal of 1 base from V and 2 bases from J, the junction contained 3 bases not matched to a gene. Germline CDR1 reads MDHEN; CDR2 reads SYDVKM. In DNA form, the CDR3 reads TGTGCCAGCAGTTTATTAGGGACAGGTAACACTGAAGCTTTCTTT. Its protein is CASSLLGTGNTEAFF.

The DNA for the CDR3 is TGTGCCAGACAGGGGAGGATAGTGGGGAACACTGAAGCTTTCTTT. It specifies CARQGRIVGNTEAFF. The gene calls are TRBV2 and TRBJ1-1; 7 bases are a match to TRBD1. The CDR3 length is 15 residues. Per the germline V gene, CDR1 is SNHLY and CDR2 is FYNNEI. Unmatched junction bases numbered 11, after V lost 9 bases and J lost 1 base. Using reference TRBV2 and TRBJ1-1 for the parts outside the CDR3, the full variable domain is EPEVTQTPSHQVTQMGQEVILRCVPISNHLYFYWYRQILGQKVEFLVSFYNNEISEKSEIFDDQFSVERPDGSNFTLKIRSTKLEDSAMYFCARQGRIVGNTEAFFGQGTRLTVV.

This sequence joins TRBV29-1 and TRBJ2-3, with D maybe TRBD2 (6 bases). The V and J ends lost 0 bases and 1 base respectively, with 11 bases between them. Germline CDR1 is SQVTM and CDR2 is ANQGSEA. The CDR3 spans 15 residues. CDR3 coding DNA: TGCAGCGTTGAAGAGCGGGAAATACGCACAGATACGCAGTATTTT. Its protein product is CSVEEREIRTDTQYF.

The chain joins TRBV6-6 to TRBJ1-3; perhaps TRBD1 as D (5 bases). The CDR3 is 16 amino acids. V was cut by 6 bases and J by 0 bases, with 15 bases left in between. CDR1 is MNHNY and CDR2 is SVGAGI in the germline V gene (reference sequence). CDR3 residues: CASRRDEFLSGNTIYF. In DNA, the CDR3 is TGTGCCAGCAGAAGGGACGAGTTCCTCTCTGGAAACACCATATATTTT.

The V and J genes are TRBV29-1 and TRBJ2-3; D gene unclear. Trimming took off 3 bases at V and 2 bases at J, with 9 bases between the two ends. This CDR3 has 13 residues. Germline assignment: CDR1 SQVTM and CDR2 ANQGSEA. The DNA of the CDR3 is TGCAGCGTTGATGGGCTTTCCACAGATACGCAGTATTTT. This translates into CSVDGLSTDTQYF.

Only one count was recorded for this clone. This chain joins TRBV2 and TRBJ2-7; D is unclear. Trimming stripped 2 bases from V and 2 bases from J, with 16 bases between. The CDR3 has 16 amino acids. Germline loops: CDR1 SNHLY, CDR2 FYNNEI. CDR3 nucleotide sequence: TGTGCCAGCAGTGAAAGAAGGGCAGCCGCTGCCTACGAGCAGTACTTC. Amino acid sequence: CASSERRAAAAYEQYF.

This clone was seen only a few times. This chain links TRBV29-1 with TRBJ2-1; TRBD2 agrees at 9 bases. The V and J ends lost 8 bases and 3 bases, in that order; junction bases with no gene match: 5. CDR1 and CDR2 (germline): SQVTM, ANQGSEA. CDR3 size: 13 residues. The CDR3 DNA sequence: TGCAGCCTGGCTAGCGGGGACTACAATGAGCAGTTCTTC. This gives the protein CSLASGDYNEQFF.

The chain links TRBV5-5 to TRBJ1-5; no clear D. V was pared by 2 bases and J by 1 base, with 4 bases between. The length of the CDR3 is 13 residues. Per the germline V gene, CDR1 is SGHKS and CDR2 is YYEKEE (reference sequence). CDR3 region: CASSFGSNQPQHF. The CDR3 nucleotides read TGTGCCAGCAGCTTTGGAAGCAATCAGCCCCAGCATTTT.

This sequence joins TRBV5-1 and TRBJ2-7, with 7 bases fitting TRBD2. Germline V CDR1 and CDR2: SGHRS, YFSETQ. V shed 4 bases and J 3 bases; nucleotides not matched to a gene: 10. This CDR3 is 15 amino acids long. CDR3 DNA sequence: TGCGCCAGCAGCCCCACCGCGGGGGAAATCTACGAGCAGTACTTC. Its translation: CASSPTAGEIYEQYF.

The chain links TRBV30 to TRBJ1-4, with 9 bases aligning to TRBD1. The V gene end was trimmed by 4 bases and the J gene end by 10 bases; junction bases not matched to a gene: 7. This CDR3 is 13 amino acids long. CDR1 is GTSNPN, CDR2 SVGIG, per germline (reference sequence). CDR3 sequence reads: CAWKTGGVPKLFF. CDR3 DNA: TGTGCCTGGAAAACAGGGGGCGTCCCAAAACTGTTTTTT.

The V and J genes are TRBV19 and TRBJ2-3; D not certain. Trimming pared 6 bases from V and 2 bases from J, leaving 24 bases between. This CDR3 is built from 18 residues. Germline V gene sequence: CDR1 LNHDA, CDR2 SQIVND (reference sequence). The DNA for the CDR3 is TGTGCCAGTAGATCGCCCCTACTACCGGGCCGTTCCACAGATACGCAGTATTTT. This translates into CASRSPLLPGRSTDTQYF.

The rearrangement joins TRBV2 to TRBJ2-3; TRBD2 matches at 13 bases. The trim removed 10 bases at V and 5 bases at J, leaving 6 bases unmatched. Germline-derived CDR1 and CDR2 are SNHLY and FYNNEI. This CDR3 is 14 amino acids long. The CDR3 region is CAIGLAGVRDTQYF. CDR3 sequence (DNA): TGTGCCATAGGACTAGCGGGAGTGAGAGATACGCAGTATTTT.

The chain carries TRBV7-2 and TRBJ2-5; 12 bases agree with TRBD2. The closer fit of TRBJ2-7 to the DNA end suggests the J call may be wrong. The CDR3 loop spans 14 amino acids. Per germline, CDR1 SGHTA and CDR2 FQGNSA. The CDR3, as DNA: TGTGCCAGCAGGAAACTAGCGGGAGGAAACGAGCAGTACTTC. Translating it yields CASRKLAGGNEQYF.